These 10 T cell receptor beta chains were sequenced from one sample in a study of T-cell memory formation after mild COVID-19. TCRdb recomputed calls from the 5' RACE reads with MiXCR, one row per CDR3 protein. Here the sample spans about 250,000 distinct CDR3 sequences, roughly 14% being singletons. Material: PBMCs or a T cell subset sorted from them (not recorded which). The origin of the receptors is an adult woman who had mild COVID-19 (a few samples of this study predate the infection). Cell type and time point are not known.

This clonotype was counted between two and nine times. The rearrangement links TRBV2 to TRBJ1-1; a weak D match, TRBD1 (6 bases). The CDR3 is made up of 16 amino acids. V lost 6 bases and J lost 8, with 25 bases in between. The germline gives CDR1 SNHLY, CDR2 FYNNEI. The CDR3 reads CASRDWGQGTQREAFF. The CDR3 DNA reads TGTGCCAGCAGAGATTGGGGGCAGGGCACCCAGAGGGAAGCTTTCTTT.

This clonotype has a handful of counts. The CDR3 here is CASSTRSGGNTEAFF. The CDR3 DNA reads TGTGCCAGCAGCACCAGATCCGGCGGGAACACTGAAGCTTTCTTT. The chain employs TRBV7-9 and TRBJ1-1; no definite D call. There are 15 residues in the CDR3. The germline V gene encodes CDR1 SEHNR and CDR2 FQNEAQ (reference sequence). Trimming took off 5 bases at V and 1 base at J, with 14 bases between the two ends. Complete variable domain (other parts from reference TRBV7-9 and TRBJ1-1): DTGVSQNPRHKITKRGQNVTFRCDPISEHNRLYWYRQTLGQGPEFLTYFQNEAQLEKSRLLSDRFSAERPKGSFSTLEIQRTEQGDSAMYLCASSTRSGGNTEAFFGQGTRLTVV.

This clonotype came up a few times. This chain connects TRBV3-1 to TRBJ2-7; D perhaps matches TRBD1 (5 bases). V was pared by 0 bases and J by 8 bases, with 17 bases between. The CDR3 covers 15 residues. In germline, CDR1 is LGHDT, CDR2 YNNKEL (reference sequence). CDR3 sequence reads: CASSQERRRGFQQYF. CDR3 nucleotides: TGTGCCAGCAGCCAAGAGCGTAGAAGGGGCTTCCAGCAGTACTTC.

This chain links TRBV5-1 with TRBJ2-5, with D possibly TRBD1 on 5 matching bases. Per germline, CDR1 SGHRS and CDR2 YFSETQ. The CDR3 loop spans 15 amino acids. V dropped 0 bases and J dropped 3 bases, with 12 bases sitting between them. The CDR3: CASSLASGREETQYF. The CDR3 DNA reads TGCGCCAGCAGCTTGGCCTCGGGCAGGGAAGAGACCCAGTACTTC.

This clonotype was detected a few times. The chain joins TRBV24-1 to TRBJ2-3; unclear D gene. CDR1 KGHDR and CDR2 SFDVKD come from the germline V gene. This CDR3 spans 15 amino acids. Trimming pared 0 bases from V and 2 bases from J, leaving 8 bases between. Here the CDR3 DNA reads TGTGCCACCAGTGATTTGAGGCGGTCCACAGATACGCAGTATTTT. Amino acid sequence: CATSDLRRSTDTQYF.

The sample holds a few counts of this clonotype. The rearrangement links TRBV5-5 to TRBJ2-1; D may match TRBD1 or TRBD2 (5 bases each). The V end lost 4 bases, the J end lost 8 bases, and 22 bases lay between the germline ends. Germline-derived CDR1 and CDR2 are SGHKS and YYEKEE (reference sequence). CDR3 length: 16 residues. The DNA for the CDR3 is TGTGCCAGCAGCCACTCCCAGGGATTCGCCGGGGATGAGCAGTTCTTC. Amino acids: CASSHSQGFAGDEQFF.

This clonotype has just a few counts. This chain joins TRBV4-1 and TRBJ2-5; 11 nucleotides match TRBD2. Germline CDR1 is MGHRA and CDR2 is YSYEKL. The ends lost 4 bases at V and 1 base at J; junction bases unmatched: 2. The CDR3 has 15 amino acids. Written as DNA, the CDR3 is TGCGCCAGCAGCCCAACTAGCGGGGGCCAAGAGACCCAGTACTTC. Protein: CASSPTSGGQETQYF.

J is TRBJ1-1 and V is TRBV18; 7 bases match TRBD1. Germline V CDR1 and CDR2: KGHSH, LQKENI. CDR3 size: 15 residues. The V gene end was trimmed by 6 bases and the J gene end by 11 bases; junction bases not matched to a gene: 18. The DNA for the CDR3 is TGTGCCAGCTCGCGAACACCAGACAGGGCTCGTGACGCTTTCTTT. It encodes CASSRTPDRARDAFF.

V is TRBV20-1 and J is TRBJ1-5, with D perhaps TRBD1 (5 bases). Germline assignment: CDR1 DFQATT and CDR2 SNEGSKA (reference sequence). The CDR3 has 14 residues. The V gene lost 1 base and the J gene lost 6 bases, with 13 bases spanning the gap. CDR3 sequence (DNA): TGCAGTGCTAGAGTCACAGGTCGGGGTCAGCCCCAGCATTTT. Its protein is CSARVTGRGQPQHF.

In this sample, this clonotype turned up a few times. The V gene is TRBV30, the J gene TRBJ2-5; D is perhaps TRBD1 (6 bases). Germline lookup yields CDR1 GTSNPN and CDR2 SVGIG (reference sequence). The CDR3 contains 19 residues. Trimming stripped 1 base from V and 7 bases from J, with 31 bases between. The CDR3 sequence: CAWSGDTTARAGDWWTQYF. In nucleotides, the CDR3 is TGTGCCTGGAGTGGGGACACCACCGCGCGCGCAGGGGATTGGTGGACCCAGTACTTC.